This TCR beta chain was captured in a study of cytomegalovirus exposure and HLA in healthy donors. Study in general: In a previous analysis, 110 million or so unique TCR beta sequences were found from some 180 million T cells. Most donors, around 81% of over 350 genotyped, fell in the Caucasian-associated ancestry cluster. A preliminary data release comprised 80 million to 95 million unique TCRs obtained from HLA-typed donors.

This CDR3 has 16 residues. Germline values: CDR1 SGDLS, CDR2 YYNGEE. After removal of 0 bases from V and 2 bases from J, the junction contained 6 bases not matched to a gene. PCR used 60 Vbeta primers and 13 Jbeta primers. Assay used: immunoSEQ multiplex PCR; TCRdb lists only in-frame clones, some missing. This table has 250,000 to 300,000 clones, approximately 85% appearing once. The sample consisted of PBMCs. This chain links TRBV9 with TRBJ2-5; 8 positions agree with TRBD2. The TCR comes from a middle-aged woman in good health and CMV-seropositive. CDR3 in amino acids: CASSVAGGHTQETQYF. The CDR3 nucleotides are TGTGCCAGCAGCGTAGCGGGAGGGCATACTCAAGAGACCCAGTACTTC.